These 13 T cell receptor beta chains were sequenced from one sample in a study of T cell repertoires in cytomegalovirus infection. One entry per CDR3 protein, called by TCRdb with MiXCR from the reads. In the table there are around 77,000 distinct CDR3 sequences, about 20% of which are singletons. Their antigens are not known. The material sequenced was CD8+ T cells from cultured PBMCs, taken from culture after CMV antigen stimulation. The receptor set was obtained from a human donor in good health (CMV status not recorded). Some clones in this sample may be carry-over from other donors' samples.

In this sample, this clonotype turned up a few times. J is TRBJ2-7 and V is TRBV7-2; D is possibly TRBD2 (6 bases). The length of the CDR3 is 15 residues. Trimming left V 1 base short and J 4 bases short, with 14 bases between. From germline, CDR1 is SGHTA and CDR2 FQGNSA. The DNA of the CDR3 is TGTGCCAGCAGCTTAGTAAGACTAGACCAATACGAGCAGTACTTC. Encoded protein: CASSLVRLDQYEQYF.

The V and J genes are TRBV7-8 and TRBJ2-2; TRBD1 might be the D (5 bases). Germline assignment: CDR1 SGHVS and CDR2 FQNEAQ. The V end was cut by 8 bases, the J end by 7 bases, with 26 bases between. The length of the CDR3 is 17 residues. CDR3 amino acids: CASSSPNLLSGFGELFF. The CDR3, as DNA: TGTGCCAGCTCAAGCCCAAATCTCCTGTCAGGGTTCGGGGAGCTGTTTTTT.

V is TRBV12-3 or TRBV12-4 and J is TRBJ1-5, with TRBD1 as a possible D gene (5 bases). The CDR3 has 14 residues. Trimming cost V 3 bases and J 9 bases, with 15 bases left between them. CDR3 nucleotide sequence: TGTGCCAGCAGTTTGGGACCGGGATATCGGCCCCAGCATTTT. Protein sequence: CASSLGPGYRPQHF.

The table lists this clonotype with a few counts. The genes are TRBV10-3 and TRBJ2-5; TRBD1 aligns across 7 bases. There are 15 residues in the CDR3. V trimming: 7 bases; J trimming: 1 base; junction bases outside the gene matches: 9. The germline CDR1 and CDR2 sequences are ENHRY and SYGVKD. This chain's CDR3 is CAINDRVLSQETQYF. The CDR3 bases are TGTGCCATCAACGACAGGGTATTATCCCAAGAGACCCAGTACTTC.

The rearrangement links TRBV7-6 to TRBJ2-1, with TRBD2 identical over 13 bases. V trimming: 3 bases; J trimming: 5 bases; junction bases outside the gene matches: 4. The CDR3 is made up of 16 amino acids. Germline V gene lookup returns CDR1 SGHVS and CDR2 FNYEAQ. In nucleotides, the CDR3 is TGTGCCAGCAGCTTTAAAGGACTAGCGGGGGACAATGAGCAGTTCTTC. Its translation: CASSFKGLAGDNEQFF.

This clonotype was counted only a few times. V is TRBV7-2 and J is TRBJ2-7; D is tentatively TRBD1 or TRBD2 (5 bases each). This CDR3 comprises 14 residues. Germline lookup yields CDR1 SGHTA and CDR2 FQGNSA. V was pared by 3 bases and J by 2 bases, with 11 bases between. The CDR3 spells CASSLSGDPYEQYF. Here the CDR3 DNA reads TGTGCCAGCAGCTTGAGTGGGGACCCCTACGAGCAGTACTTC. Complete variable domain (other parts from reference TRBV7-2 and TRBJ2-7): GAGVSQSPSNKVTEKGKDVELRCDPISGHTALYWYRQSLGQGLEFLIYFQGNSAPDKSGLPSDRFSAERTGGSVSTLTIQRTQQEDSAVYLCASSLSGDPYEQYFGPGTRLTVT.

Remarks on this clonotype: At one end the junction does not follow the germline gene, possibly because of a read error. The CDR3 DNA is TGTGACAGTAGCGACCTACAACACCAAGAGACCCAGTACTTC. Encoded protein: CDSSDLQHQETQYF. The rearrangement links TRBV19 to TRBJ2-5; D perhaps matches TRBD2 (5 bases). The CDR3 totals 14 residues. Looked up from germline, CDR1 is LNHDA and CDR2 is SQIVND (reference sequence).

J is TRBJ2-3 and V is TRBV7-9; D is possibly TRBD1 (6 bases). This CDR3 region has 15 residues. V lost 8 bases, J lost 4 bases, and 19 bases lay in between. Looked up from germline, CDR1 is SEHNR and CDR2 is FQNEAQ (reference sequence). The DNA of the CDR3 is TGTGCCAGCCGAGGGGGATCGGTAACCCCAGATACGCAGTATTTT. As protein: CASRGGSVTPDTQYF.

This clonotype turned up a few times. The chain recombines TRBV7-8 with TRBJ1-4; 7 bases match TRBD1. Germline V gene sequence: CDR1 SGHVS, CDR2 FQNEAQ. J lost 1 base, V lost 5 bases, and 13 bases had no gene match. This CDR3 contains 18 residues. CDR3 region: CASSPLGEGAGTNEKLFF. DNA of the CDR3: TGTGCCAGCAGCCCCCTAGGAGAGGGGGCTGGAACTAATGAAAAACTGTTTTTT. The full variable domain, its missing parts supplied by reference TRBV7-8 and TRBJ1-4, is GAGVSQSPRYKVAKRGQDVALRCDPISGHVSLFWYQQALGQGPEFLTYFQNEAQLDKSGLPSDRFFAERPEGSVSTLKIQRTQQEDSAVYLCASSPLGEGAGTNEKLFFGSGTQLSVL.

The chain is built from TRBV7-8 and TRBJ2-7; TRBD1 agrees at 11 bases. The CDR3 has 15 residues. V gave up 7 bases and J gave up 0 bases; unmatched junction bases: 5. CDR1 is SGHVS and CDR2 is FQNEAQ in the germline V gene. CDR3 DNA: TGTGCCAGCACCAGGGACAGGGGGTTCTCCTACGAGCAGTACTTC. This codes for CASTRDRGFSYEQYF.

J is TRBJ2-1 and V is TRBV7-6; a possible D gene is TRBD2 (6 bases). CDR3 length equals 13 residues. V was shortened by 5 bases and J by 10 bases, with 15 bases between the two germline ends. The germline CDR1 and CDR2 sequences are SGHVS and FNYEAQ. The CDR3 sequence: CASSPGHGGEQFF. In DNA form, the CDR3 reads TGTGCCAGCAGCCCCGGGCATGGGGGGGAGCAGTTCTTC.

The chain links TRBV6-1 to TRBJ2-7; D not certain. This CDR3 has 14 residues. The V gene lost 2 bases and the J gene lost 7 bases, with 15 bases spanning the gap. CDR1 is MNHNS and CDR2 is SASEGT in the germline V gene. CDR3 residues: CASSEQEYRLEQYF. The CDR3 nucleotides read TGTGCCAGCAGTGAACAGGAATACCGGCTAGAGCAGTACTTC.

This clonotype has more than one count but fewer than ten. This sequence joins TRBV6-8 and TRBJ2-2; no definite D call. V lost 10 bases and J 4 bases, leaving 10 bases between the germline ends. CDR3 length equals 12 residues. The V gene's germline CDR1 is MNHGY and CDR2 SAAAGT. For the CDR3, the DNA is TGTGCCATCTTACGCGGCACCGGGGAGCTGTTTTTT. Its protein is CAILRGTGELFF.